The sequence of this T cell receptor beta chain was determined in a study of cytomegalovirus exposure and HLA in healthy donors. The PCR employed 60 Vbeta primers together with 13 Jbeta primers. Data came from immunoSEQ multiplex PCR; TCRdb stores just in-frame clones and leaves some out. Of roughly 140,000 clones listed, roughly 80% are singletons. Points on this clone: Its antigen is unknown.

The CDR3 loop spans 14 amino acids. V gave up 4 bases and J gave up 1 base, with 10 bases separating them. Per germline, CDR1 LGHNA and CDR2 YSLEER. Notes on the study in general: According to a later analysis, donors in an Asian-associated ancestry cluster reportedly had fewer N-insertions than the roughly 670-donor mean. Associated with cytomegalovirus, according to the listing, were fewer than 200 TCR beta chains. Within an earlier analysis, most TCR beta V segments proved productive either about 90% or about 30% of the time. Highly shared variants forming one cluster were likely a sequencing artifact.

V and J are TRBV4-3 and TRBJ1-1, with D tentatively TRBD1 (6 bases). Sequences were obtained from PBMCs. The TCR comes from a man under 40 in good health and CMV-seropositive. The CDR3 loop reads CASSRLTGNTEAFF. The DNA of the CDR3 is TGCGCCAGCAGCCGATTGACAGGGAACACTGAAGCTTTCTTT.